These T cell receptor beta chains were read from a single sample in a study of T cells in Graves' hyperthyroidism and ophthalmopathy. A single record per CDR3 protein comes from TCRdb applying MiXCR to the multiplex PCR reads. The table lists some 620,000 distinct CDR3 sequences, 15% to 20% of them singletons. The specimen sequenced was blood. The receptors come from a woman in her twenties or thirties with Graves' hyperthyroidism. The CDR3 runs from the conserved cysteine through the conserved F or W. Fields, in order: CDR3 DNA, CDR3 protein, clone size, J gene, CDR3 length, D gene, V gene. The D gene is left open where the match is weak. Size values are once, few and many counts, or a class for expanded clones, and some rows have none.

TGTGCCAGCTCACCAAGTTTCGCTAGGGGGATGAGCACAGATACGCAGTATTTT,CASSPSFARGMSTDTQYF,NA,TRBJ2-3,18,NA,TRBV18
TGTGCCAGTAGTCCCCAGCCTAGGGATGAGCAGTTCTTC,CASSPQPRDEQFF,NA,TRBJ2-1,13,NA,TRBV19
TGTGCCAGCGGACCCCGGACAGACGGAAACACCATATATTTT,CASGPRTDGNTIYF,many,TRBJ1-3,14,NA,TRBV11-3
TGTGCCAGCAGGCTGGCAGGGGTTGGGGAAAAACTGTTTTTT,CASRLAGVGEKLFF,NA,TRBJ1-4,14,NA,TRBV5-5
TGCAGCGCCACCGATGGTTACACTGAAGCTTTCTTT,CSATDGYTEAFF,NA,TRBJ1-1,12,NA,TRBV29-1
TGTGCCAGCAGTTACGGGGCGGGCTCCTACAATGAGCAGTTCTTC,CASSYGAGSYNEQFF,many,TRBJ2-1,15,NA,TRBV6-2/TRBV6-3
TGTGCCAGCAGTTTCCCGCCAGTCCGCTACGAGCAGTACTTC,CASSFPPVRYEQYF,many,TRBJ2-7,14,NA,TRBV28
TGTGCCAGCAATCGGGACAGCAACACTGAAGCTTTCTTT,CASNRDSNTEAFF,many,TRBJ1-1,13,TRBD1,TRBV12-3/TRBV12-4
TGCGCCAGCAGCTTTAGCGAGAGCTTTAGGGATGAGCAGTTCTTC,CASSFSESFRDEQFF,many,TRBJ2-1,15,NA,TRBV5-1
TGTGCCAGCAGCTTAACGTCGAATACACCCCTCCACTTT,CASSLTSNTPLHF,many,TRBJ1-6,13,NA,TRBV7-3
TGTGCCAGCATCTTTGGTGCCCGGGGACAGGGTGCGGTATCTAACTATGGCTACACCTTC,CASIFGARGQGAVSNYGYTF,many,TRBJ1-2,20,TRBD1,TRBV12-3/TRBV12-4
TGTGCCAGCTCACCCAGTAGTCTAGATTTTGGTGAGCAGTTCTTC,CASSPSSLDFGEQFF,many,TRBJ2-1,15,NA,TRBV18
TGTGCCAGCAGCCAAGATGCCGCCGGGACCTCAGGAAATGAGCAGTTCTTC,CASSQDAAGTSGNEQFF,NA,TRBJ2-1,17,NA,TRBV4-2
TGTGCCAGCAGTTTATCCTCGGACGGATCTGAAGCTTTCTTT,CASSLSSDGSEAFF,NA,TRBJ1-1,14,NA,TRBV27
TGTGCCAGCAGTTACAAGGGGACTACTATAAACGAGCAGTACTTC,CASSYKGTTINEQYF,NA,TRBJ2-7,15,TRBD2,TRBV6-5
TGTGCCAGCAGTTTAAGGGAGGTCCAAGAGACCCAGTACTTC,CASSLREVQETQYF,many,TRBJ2-5,14,NA,TRBV28
TGTGCCAGCGTCCTGACGGGGACTAGCGGGAGACAATTAGCCAAAAACATTCAGTACTTC,CASVLTGTSGRQLAKNIQYF,NA,TRBJ2-4,20,TRBD2,TRBV2
TGTGCCAGCAGTTTACCAGGGCGCGGTACTGAAGCTTTCTTT,CASSLPGRGTEAFF,many,TRBJ1-1,14,NA,TRBV12-3/TRBV12-4
TGTGCCAGCAGCCCGCACCCCCTAGCGGGAGCGACCAATGAGCAGTTCTTC,CASSPHPLAGATNEQFF,many,TRBJ2-1,17,TRBD2,TRBV28
TGCAGTGCTAGAGAGTGGGAGGGCTGGGAGACCCAGTACTTC,CSAREWEGWETQYF,many,TRBJ2-5,14,TRBD2,TRBV20-1
TGTGCCAGCAGCATTTATTCTGATACGCAGTATTTT,CASSIYSDTQYF,NA,TRBJ2-3,12,NA,TRBV9
TGTGCCAGCTACCCTGGGGACGCCTACGAGCAGTACTTC,CASYPGDAYEQYF,few,TRBJ2-7,13,NA,TRBV6-1
TGTGCCTGGAGCGGATCTCAGACCCGAGACAGCACAGATACGCAGTATTTT,CAWSGSQTRDSTDTQYF,many,TRBJ2-3,17,NA,TRBV30
TGTGCCAGCAGTCCAGTTAGCTCCTACAATGAGCAGTTCTTC,CASSPVSSYNEQFF,many,TRBJ2-1,14,NA,TRBV12-3/TRBV12-4
TGCAGTGCTAACGGACTAGCGGGAGTGGGGACCCAGTACTTC,CSANGLAGVGTQYF,few,TRBJ2-5,14,TRBD2,TRBV20-1
TGTGCCAGCAGCACCCGACTAGCGGGAGCTGGAGGGGAGACCCAGTACTTC,CASSTRLAGAGGETQYF,few,TRBJ2-5,17,TRBD2,TRBV11-3
TGTGCCAGCAGCTTACCGGGACTAGCGGAAAACATTCAGTACTTC,CASSLPGLAENIQYF,NA,TRBJ2-4,15,TRBD2,TRBV7-9
TGCAGTGCTCGGACTAGCGGGAGAGTCGGGGAGCTGTTTTTT,CSARTSGRVGELFF,NA,TRBJ2-2,14,TRBD2,TRBV20-1
TGTGCCAGCAGTTTTACCGGCGACAGGCTGGTCTATGGCTACACCTTC,CASSFTGDRLVYGYTF,NA,TRBJ1-2,16,NA,TRBV12-3/TRBV12-4
TGTGCCAGCAGCGTAGGGCCTAGCGACTACAATGAGCAGTTCTTC,CASSVGPSDYNEQFF,few,TRBJ2-1,15,NA,TRBV9
TGTGCCAGCAGCCCACTGGGGGGCGCATATGAGCAGTTCTTC,CASSPLGGAYEQFF,NA,TRBJ2-1,14,NA,TRBV7-3
TGTGCCAGCAGCGTACTAGCGGGGGGTGGAAAGACCCAGTACTTC,CASSVLAGGGKTQYF,many,TRBJ2-5,15,TRBD2,TRBV7-2
TGTGCCAGCAGCTTAAATGGCGTATCAGAGACCCAGTACTTC,CASSLNGVSETQYF,many,TRBJ2-5,14,NA,TRBV7-3
TGTGCCAGCAGCCCCCCAAGGGGGACTGAAGCTTTCTTT,CASSPPRGTEAFF,many,TRBJ1-1,13,NA,TRBV28
TGTGCCAGCAGTGAAGTGGGACTAGCGGGTTACGAGCAGTACTTC,CASSEVGLAGYEQYF,many,TRBJ2-7,15,TRBD2,TRBV2
TGCAGCGGAGCATCAGGGGGTAACACTGAAGCTTTCTTT,CSGASGGNTEAFF,NA,TRBJ1-1,13,TRBD1,TRBV29-1
TGCAGTGCTAGAGATTCAGGAAACACTGAAGCTTTCTTT,CSARDSGNTEAFF,many,TRBJ1-1,13,NA,TRBV20-1
TGTGCCACCAGCAGGGGATTGGAAATTGAGGAGCAGTTCTTC,CATSRGLEIEEQFF,NA,TRBJ2-1,14,NA,TRBV24-1
TGTGCCAGCAAGGCGGATGGAGGGAGATACGAGCAGTACTTC,CASKADGGRYEQYF,few,TRBJ2-7,14,NA,TRBV27
TGCAGCGTTGCCCGTGTAGCGGGGGATGAGCAGTTCTTC,CSVARVAGDEQFF,NA,TRBJ2-1,13,TRBD2,TRBV29-1
TGTGCCAGCAGTTTAGGAGCGGGAGACGTCAATGAGCAGTTCTTC,CASSLGAGDVNEQFF,once,TRBJ2-1,15,TRBD2,TRBV28
TGTGCCAGCAGCTTAAGTACGGCTAATGAAAAACTGTTTTTT,CASSLSTANEKLFF,few,TRBJ1-4,14,NA,TRBV7-9
TGTGCCAGCAGTTTCGCACATCTGAACACTGAAGCTTTCTTT,CASSFAHLNTEAFF,few,TRBJ1-1,14,NA,TRBV7-3
TGCAGTGCTAGAGATGGGACTAGCGTAAACAATGAGCAGTTCTTC,CSARDGTSVNNEQFF,many,TRBJ2-1,15,TRBD2,TRBV20-1
TGTGCCTGGGAGAGACGGCTAGGTTTAGTTAGCGGGAGGAATGAGCAGTTCTTC,CAWERRLGLVSGRNEQFF,NA,TRBJ2-1,18,TRBD2,TRBV30
TGTGCCACCAGTGACCCCCCGAAGGGCCACCAACTTCAATATTTT,CATSDPPKGHQLQYF,NA,TRBJ1-3,15,NA,TRBV24-1
TGTGCCAGTAGTATTTTAGGCGCTACTAGCTACGAGCAGTACTTC,CASSILGATSYEQYF,NA,TRBJ2-7,15,NA,TRBV19
TGTGCCAGCGCATGGGACAGGGGGGGCTATGGCTACACCTTC,CASAWDRGGYGYTF,once,TRBJ1-2,14,TRBD1,TRBV12-3/TRBV12-4